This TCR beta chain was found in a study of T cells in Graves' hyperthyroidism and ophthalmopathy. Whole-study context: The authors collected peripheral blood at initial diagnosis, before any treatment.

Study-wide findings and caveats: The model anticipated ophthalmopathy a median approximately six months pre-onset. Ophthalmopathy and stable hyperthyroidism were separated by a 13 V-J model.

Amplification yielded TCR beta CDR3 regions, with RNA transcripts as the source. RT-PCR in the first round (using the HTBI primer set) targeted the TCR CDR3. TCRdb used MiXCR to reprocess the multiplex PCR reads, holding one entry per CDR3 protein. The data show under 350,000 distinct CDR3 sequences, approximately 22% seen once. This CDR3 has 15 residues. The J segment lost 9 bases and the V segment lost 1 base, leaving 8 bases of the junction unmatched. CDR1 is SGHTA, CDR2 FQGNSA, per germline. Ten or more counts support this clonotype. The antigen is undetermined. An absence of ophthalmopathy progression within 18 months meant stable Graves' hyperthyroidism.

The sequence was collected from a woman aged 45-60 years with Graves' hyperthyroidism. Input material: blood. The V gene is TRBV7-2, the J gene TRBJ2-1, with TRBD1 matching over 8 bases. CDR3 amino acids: CASSLGQGSSREQFF. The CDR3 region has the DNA TGTGCCAGCAGCTTAGGACAGGGGTCCTCCCGTGAGCAGTTCTTC.